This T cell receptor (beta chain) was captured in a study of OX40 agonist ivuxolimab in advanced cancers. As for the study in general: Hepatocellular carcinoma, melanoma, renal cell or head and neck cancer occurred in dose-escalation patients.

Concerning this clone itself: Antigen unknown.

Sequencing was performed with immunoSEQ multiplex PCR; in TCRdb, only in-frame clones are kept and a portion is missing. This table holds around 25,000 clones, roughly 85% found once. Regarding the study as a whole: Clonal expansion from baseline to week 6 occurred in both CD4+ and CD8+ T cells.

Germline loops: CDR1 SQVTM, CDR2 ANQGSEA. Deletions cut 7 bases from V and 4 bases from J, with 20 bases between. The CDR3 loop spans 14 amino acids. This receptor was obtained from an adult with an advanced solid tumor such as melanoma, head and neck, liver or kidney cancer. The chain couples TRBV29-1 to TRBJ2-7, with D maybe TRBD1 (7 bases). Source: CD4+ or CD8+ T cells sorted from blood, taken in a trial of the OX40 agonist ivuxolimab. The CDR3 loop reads CSAREGGQSYEQYF. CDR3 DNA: TGCAGCGCCCGTGAGGGGGGACAGTCGTACGAGCAGTACTTC.